This T cell receptor (beta chain) came from a study of response to subunit inactivated influenza vaccine. Whole-study findings and limits: That few new T cells are recruited by each seasonal influenza vaccination was the authors' suggestion.

The V gene's germline CDR1 is LGHNA and CDR2 YSLEER. Unmatched junction bases numbered 7, after V lost 0 bases and J lost 4 bases. This CDR3 spans 17 amino acids. This clonotype was observed at least ten times. Its target is unknown. TCRdb reprocessed the RT-PCR reads with MiXCR, giving one entry per CDR3 protein. The table has almost 250,000 distinct CDR3 sequences, 12% seen once. The sample was non-naive T cells sorted from PBMCs, taken approximately 15 days before vaccination. The receptor's source is a man in his fifties who received an inactivated influenza vaccine. The chain has TRBV4-3 and TRBJ1-5; the match to TRBD1 covers 9 bases. The CDR3 reads CASSQDWDRDPNQPQHF. CDR3 sequence (DNA): TGCGCCAGCAGCCAAGACTGGGACAGGGACCCAAATCAGCCCCAGCATTTT.